This T cell receptor beta chain was documented in a study of cytomegalovirus exposure and HLA in healthy donors. Germline V gene sequence: CDR1 GTSNPN, CDR2 SVGIG (reference sequence). This CDR3 comprises 16 residues. The study ran its PCR with 60 Vbeta and 13 Jbeta primers. In the original analysis: It was a later analysis that counted around 85 million unique TCR beta chains, of which roughly 11 million were shared. The assay was immunoSEQ multiplex PCR, and TCRdb's table has in-frame clones only and misses some. V and J calls and clone size follow that table, whereas D and trimming were derived from the DNA. The sample has roughly 140,000 clones; approximately 78% are singletons.

The TCR was taken from a man between 40 and 49 years old in good health and CMV-seropositive. This chain uses TRBV30 with TRBJ1-4; D is possibly TRBD1 (6 bases). The sequenced sample consisted of PBMCs. The CDR3 DNA sequence: TGTGCTCAGGGACAAGAAGGCGGAAGGGATAATGAAAAACTGTTTTTT. This sequence encodes CAQGQEGGRDNEKLFF.